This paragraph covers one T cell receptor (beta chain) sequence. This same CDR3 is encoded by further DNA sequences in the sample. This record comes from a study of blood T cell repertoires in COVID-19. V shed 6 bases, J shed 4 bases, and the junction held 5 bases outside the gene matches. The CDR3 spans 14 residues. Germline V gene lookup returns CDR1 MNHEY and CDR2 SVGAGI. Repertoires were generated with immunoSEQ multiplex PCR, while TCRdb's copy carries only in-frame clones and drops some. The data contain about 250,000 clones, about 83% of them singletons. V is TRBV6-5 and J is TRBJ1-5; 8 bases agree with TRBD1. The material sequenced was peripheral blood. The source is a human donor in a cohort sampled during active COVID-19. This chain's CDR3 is CASSRQGSNQPQHF. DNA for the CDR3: TGTGCCAGCAGCCGACAGGGGTCAAATCAGCCCCAGCATTTT.